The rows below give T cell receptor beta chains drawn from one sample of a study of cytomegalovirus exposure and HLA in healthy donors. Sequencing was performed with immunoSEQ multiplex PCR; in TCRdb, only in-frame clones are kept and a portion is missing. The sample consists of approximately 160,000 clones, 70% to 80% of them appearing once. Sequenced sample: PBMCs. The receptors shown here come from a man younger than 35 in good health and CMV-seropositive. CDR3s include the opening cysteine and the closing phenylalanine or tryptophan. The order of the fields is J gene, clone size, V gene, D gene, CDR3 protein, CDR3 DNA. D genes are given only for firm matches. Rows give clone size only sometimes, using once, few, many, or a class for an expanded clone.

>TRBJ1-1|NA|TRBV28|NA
CASSTRTGTTYEAFF
TGTGCCAGCAGTACTCGTACGGGGACAACTTATGAAGCTTTCTTT
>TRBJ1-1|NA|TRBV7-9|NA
CASSLGTYRGRILNTEAFF
TGTGCCAGCAGCTTAGGGACGTACCGGGGGAGGATATTGAACACTGAAGCTTTCTTT
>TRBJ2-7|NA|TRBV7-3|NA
CASSLGDSSTYEQYF
TGTGCCAGCAGCTTAGGAGACAGCTCAACCTACGAGCAGTACTTC
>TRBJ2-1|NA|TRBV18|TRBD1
CASSVGQGDYYNEQFF
TGTGCCAGCTCAGTGGGACAGGGAGACTACTACAATGAGCAGTTCTTC
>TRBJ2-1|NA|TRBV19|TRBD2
CASSFSGMSPYNEQFF
TGTGCCAGTAGTTTTAGCGGGATGTCCCCCTACAATGAGCAGTTCTTC
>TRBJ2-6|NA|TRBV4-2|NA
CASSQDPRLGANVLTF
TGTGCCAGCAGCCAAGATCCCAGGCTGGGGGCCAACGTCCTGACTTTC
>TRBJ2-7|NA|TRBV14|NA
CASRGGGAPYEQYF
TGTGCCAGCAGAGGTGGGGGGGCCCCCTACGAGCAGTACTTC
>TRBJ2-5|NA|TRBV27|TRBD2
CASSLWTSGRGGQVMETQYF
TGTGCCAGCAGTTTATGGACTAGCGGGAGGGGAGGCCAAGTGATGGAGACCCAGTACTTC
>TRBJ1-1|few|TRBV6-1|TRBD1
CASIRGRKGGTEAFF
TGTGCCAGCATCAGGGGGCGGAAGGGGGGCACTGAAGCTTTCTTT
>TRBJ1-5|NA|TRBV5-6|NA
CASSLTNAAESSQHF
TGTGCCAGCAGCTTGACTAATGCGGCAGAATCTTCTCAGCATTTT
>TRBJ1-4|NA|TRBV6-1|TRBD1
CASANPGQKNEKLFF
TGTGCCAGCGCAAACCCGGGACAGAAAAATGAAAAACTGTTTTTT
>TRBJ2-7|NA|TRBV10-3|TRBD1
CAISINRQGAGYEQYF
TGTGCCATCAGTATAAATCGACAGGGGGCCGGATACGAGCAGTACTTC
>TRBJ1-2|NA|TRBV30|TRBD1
CAWKGGQGSGGYTF
TGTGCCTGGAAGGGGGGACAGGGGAGCGGTGGCTACACCTTC
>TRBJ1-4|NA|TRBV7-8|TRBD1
CASSLERDRGIYEKLFF
TGTGCCAGCAGCTTAGAACGGGACAGGGGGATTTACGAAAAACTGTTTTTT
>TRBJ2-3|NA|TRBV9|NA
CASGLGGSTDTQYF
TGTGCCAGCGGCTTGGGGGGAAGCACAGATACGCAGTATTTT
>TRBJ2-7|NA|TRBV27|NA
CASSKSGGAIPLPYEQYF
TGTGCCAGCAGTAAAAGTGGGGGGGCCATCCCCCTGCCCTACGAGCAGTACTTC
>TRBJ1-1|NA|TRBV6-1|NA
CASSPGATEAFF
TGTGCCAGCAGCCCAGGGGCAACTGAAGCTTTCTTT
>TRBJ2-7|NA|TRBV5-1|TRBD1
CASSPKDRGSYEQYF
TGCGCCAGCAGCCCCAAGGACAGGGGATCCTACGAGCAGTACTTC
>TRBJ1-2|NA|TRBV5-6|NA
CASSRGRSGYTF
TGTGCCAGCAGCCGAGGGAGAAGTGGCTACACCTTC
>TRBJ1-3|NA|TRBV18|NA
CASSPRATDSGNTIYF
TGTGCCAGCTCACCACGGGCAACGGACTCTGGAAACACCATATATTTT
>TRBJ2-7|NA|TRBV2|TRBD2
CASSVAAGVPYEQYF
TGTGCCAGCAGTGTAGCAGCGGGAGTCCCCTACGAGCAGTACTTC
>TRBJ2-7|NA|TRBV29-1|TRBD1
CSASVRTGAWEEQYF
TGCAGCGCTTCCGTGAGGACAGGGGCCTGGGAGGAGCAGTACTTC
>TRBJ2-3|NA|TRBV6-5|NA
CASSYSRDTDTQYF
TGTGCCAGCAGTTACTCGCGGGACACAGATACGCAGTATTTT
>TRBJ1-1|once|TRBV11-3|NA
CASSLGAGVNTEAFF
TGTGCCAGCAGCTTAGGCGCAGGTGTGAACACTGAAGCTTTCTTT
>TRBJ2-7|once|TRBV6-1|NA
CASSDSDSPYEQYF
TGTGCCAGCAGTGATTCCGACAGTCCCTACGAGCAGTACTTC
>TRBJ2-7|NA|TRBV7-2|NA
CASSELSYEQYF
TGTGCCAGCAGCGAACTCTCCTACGAGCAGTACTTC
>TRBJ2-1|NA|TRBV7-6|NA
CASSHGDYNEQFF
TGTGCCAGCAGCCACGGGGACTACAATGAGCAGTTCTTC
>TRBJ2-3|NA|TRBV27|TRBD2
CASSPTSGRMDTQYF
TGTGCCAGCAGTCCGACTAGCGGGAGGATGGATACGCAGTATTTT
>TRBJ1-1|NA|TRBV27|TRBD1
CASTAGGEWDTEAFF
TGTGCCAGCACGGCAGGGGGCGAGTGGGACACTGAAGCTTTCTTT
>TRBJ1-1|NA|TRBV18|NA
CASSPLGPEAFF
TGTGCCAGCTCACCCTTGGGCCCTGAAGCTTTCTTT
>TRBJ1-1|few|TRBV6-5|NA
CASSPLRGPNTEAFF
TGTGCCAGCAGCCCCCTCAGAGGGCCGAACACTGAAGCTTTCTTT
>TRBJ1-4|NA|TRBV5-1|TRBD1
CASSRQQGSEKLFF
TGCGCCAGCAGCCGGCAACAGGGGTCTGAAAAACTGTTTTTT
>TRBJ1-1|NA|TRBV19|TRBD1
CASSTDRGTEAFF
TGTGCCAGTAGTACGGACAGGGGGACTGAAGCTTTCTTT
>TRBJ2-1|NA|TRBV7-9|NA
CASSPSGGSSYNEQFF
TGTGCCAGCAGCCCCAGTGGCGGAAGCTCCTACAATGAGCAGTTCTTC
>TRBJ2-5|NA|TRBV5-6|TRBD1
CASSRESGTGVGETQYF
TGTGCCAGCAGCAGGGAATCCGGGACAGGGGTAGGCGAGACCCAGTACTTC
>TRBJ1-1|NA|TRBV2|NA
CASSEAVRVKNTEAFF
TGTGCCAGCAGTGAAGCGGTCAGGGTTAAGAACACTGAAGCTTTCTTT
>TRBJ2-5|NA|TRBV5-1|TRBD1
CASGGQGPGETQYF
TGCGCCAGCGGGGGACAGGGTCCGGGAGAGACCCAGTACTTC
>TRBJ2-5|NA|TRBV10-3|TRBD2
CAISGSSGRTQETQYF
TGTGCCATCAGTGGATCTAGCGGGAGGACCCAAGAGACCCAGTACTTC
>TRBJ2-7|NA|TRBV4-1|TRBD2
CASSQATSGNHPSSYEQYF
TGCGCCAGCAGCCAAGCGACTAGCGGGAACCACCCGAGCTCCTACGAGCAGTACTTC
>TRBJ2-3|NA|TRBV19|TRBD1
CASSGWGQGPPDTQYF
TGTGCCAGTAGTGGATGGGGACAGGGGCCCCCAGATACGCAGTATTTT
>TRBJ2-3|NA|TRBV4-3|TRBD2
CASSQDGLAGGHTQYF
TGCGCCAGCAGCCAAGATGGGCTAGCGGGAGGGCATACGCAGTATTTT
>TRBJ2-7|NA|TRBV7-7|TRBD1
CASSFRDRGYEQYF
TGTGCTAGCAGCTTCCGGGACAGGGGGTACGAGCAGTACTTC
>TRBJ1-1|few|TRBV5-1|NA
CASSWEGQSTEAFF
TGCGCCAGCAGCTGGGAGGGACAAAGCACTGAAGCTTTCTTT
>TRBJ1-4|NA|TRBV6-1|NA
CASSEGWGRGEKLFF
TGTGCCAGCAGTGAAGGCTGGGGGAGGGGTGAAAAACTGTTTTTT
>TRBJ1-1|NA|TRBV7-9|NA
CASSPGGANTEAFF
TGTGCCAGCAGCCCGGGAGGGGCTAACACTGAAGCTTTCTTT
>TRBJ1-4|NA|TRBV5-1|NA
CASSLSAGGEKLFF
TGCGCCAGCAGCTTGTCAGCTGGCGGTGAAAAACTGTTTTTT
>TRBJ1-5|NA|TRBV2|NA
CASSVGGGQPQHF
TGTGCCAGCAGTGTGGGGGGGGGTCAGCCCCAGCATTTT
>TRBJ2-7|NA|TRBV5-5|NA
CASSLTGTYEQYF
TGTGCCAGCAGCTTGACAGGGACCTACGAGCAGTACTTC
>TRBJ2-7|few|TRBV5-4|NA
CASSEPQVPQYF
TGTGCCAGCAGCGAACCCCAGGTCCCGCAGTACTTC